A single sample is the source of the 20 T cell receptor beta chains below, sequenced in a study of blood T cell repertoires in COVID-19. TCRdb keeps only in-frame clones here, not all; method: immunoSEQ multiplex PCR. The data hold under 200,000 clones, with around nine tenths observed a single time. The sample was peripheral blood. The receptors stem from a man aged 40-55 years with active or convalescent COVID-19.

The chain is built from TRBV29-1 and TRBJ1-2, with a possible D match to TRBD1 (6 bases). CDR3 length: 12 amino acids. In germline, CDR1 is SQVTM, CDR2 ANQGSEA. Trimming removed 0 bases from V and 9 bases from J, with 11 bases in between. The CDR3 sequence is CSVEEQGGRYTF. Written as DNA, the CDR3 is TGCAGCGTTGAAGAACAGGGTGGCCGCTACACCTTC.

This chain uses TRBV5-6 with TRBJ2-2, with 9 positions matching TRBD1. From germline, CDR1 is SGHDT and CDR2 YYEEEE. Trimming cost V 0 bases and J 5 bases; bases outside gene matches: 2. The length of the CDR3 is 15 residues. CDR3 amino acids: CASSLDRGQTGELFF. As DNA, the CDR3 is TGTGCCAGCAGCTTGGACAGGGGGCAAACCGGGGAGCTGTTTTTT.

The chain employs TRBV28 and TRBJ1-1, with D tentatively TRBD1 (6 bases). CDR1 and CDR2 from the germline V gene are MDHEN and SYDVKM. V shed 11 bases and J shed 5 bases, with 24 bases lying between them. This CDR3 contains 15 residues. As DNA, the CDR3 is TGTGCCGGGGGGGCGCGGAGTTTAGGTAGTACTGAAGCTTTCTTT. This sequence encodes CAGGARSLGSTEAFF.

The CDR3 here is CATSDSGVGYGYTF. The CDR3, as DNA: TGTGCCACCAGTGATTCAGGGGTGGGCTATGGCTACACCTTC. The chain couples TRBV24-1 to TRBJ1-2; perhaps TRBD1 as D (6 bases). V gave up 2 bases and J gave up 4 bases, with 10 bases separating them. This CDR3 comprises 14 residues. Germline CDR1 and CDR2: KGHDR and SFDVKD.

Here the CDR3 DNA reads TGTGCCAGTAGTATTCTGGTAGGCAGGGCGGTTGAAGCTTTCTTT. Its protein is CASSILVGRAVEAFF. V is TRBV19 and J is TRBJ1-1; D perhaps matches TRBD1 (5 bases). Per germline, CDR1 LNHDA and CDR2 SQIVND (reference sequence). V lost 3 bases and J lost 7, with 18 bases in between. The CDR3 spans 15 residues.

This chain links TRBV19 with TRBJ2-1; TRBD2 agrees at 11 bases. Trimming removed 6 bases from V and 15 bases from J; junction bases left unmatched: 7. The CDR3 runs to 12 residues. CDR1 and CDR2 from the germline V gene are LNHDA and SQIVND (reference sequence). For the CDR3, the DNA is TGTGCCAGTAGCCTTAGCGGGGGGGCTCGGTTCTTC. It translates to CASSLSGGARFF.

The chain is built from TRBV7-2 and TRBJ2-7, with 8 bases that match TRBD1. The V gene end was trimmed by 5 bases and the J gene end by 3 bases; junction bases not matched to a gene: 3. Germline CDR1 SGHTA, CDR2 FQGNSA. The CDR3 covers 13 residues. The CDR3 here is CASSTGTGYEQYF. The CDR3 DNA reads as TGTGCCAGCAGCACCGGGACAGGCTACGAGCAGTACTTC.

V is TRBV2 and J is TRBJ1-5, with TRBD1 identical over 7 bases. CDR3 length: 16 residues. V lost 4 bases and J lost 2; bases outside the gene matches: 8. The germline CDR1 and CDR2 sequences are SNHLY and FYNNEI. The CDR3 spells CASSARQGGGNQPQHF. The DNA of the CDR3 is TGTGCCAGCAGTGCCCGACAGGGCGGTGGCAATCAGCCCCAGCATTTT.

The chain has TRBV5-5 and TRBJ1-5; D uncertain. The CDR3 runs to 12 residues. V lost 0 bases and J 9 bases, leaving 7 bases between the germline ends. CDR1 and CDR2 (germline): SGHKS, YYEKEE (reference sequence). The CDR3 here is CASSLASGPQHF. Here the CDR3 DNA reads TGTGCCAGCAGCTTGGCTTCAGGGCCCCAGCATTTT.

V and J are TRBV19 and TRBJ2-2; D is unclear. CDR3 length: 14 residues. V was cut by 6 bases and J by 0 bases, with 8 bases left in between. CDR1 and CDR2 (germline): LNHDA, SQIVND (reference sequence). The CDR3 loop reads CASRRAPNTGELFF. The DNA of the CDR3 is TGTGCCAGTAGACGAGCACCGAACACCGGGGAGCTGTTTTTT.

The V call is TRBV6-5, the J call TRBJ1-2; possibly TRBD1 for D (5 bases). The germline gives CDR1 MNHEY, CDR2 SVGAGI. The length of the CDR3 is 13 residues. Trimming cost V 0 bases and J 6 bases, with 8 bases left between them. CDR3 nucleotides: TGTGCCAGCAGTTACTCATCAGGGAATGGCTACACCTTC. It encodes CASSYSSGNGYTF.

The chain links TRBV5-8 to TRBJ1-6; the D gene is possibly TRBD1 (5 bases). V lost 4 bases to trimming and J lost 14 bases, with 19 bases between them. Germline loops: CDR1 SGHTS, CDR2 YDEGEE. The CDR3 has 14 residues. The CDR3 spells CASSVRGRDAALHF. DNA of the CDR3: TGTGCCAGCAGCGTTCGGGGGAGGGATGCGGCCCTCCACTTT.

This clone is a singleton in its sample. This chain connects TRBV9 to TRBJ2-2, with 7 bases lining up with TRBD2. V lost 0 bases, J lost 4 bases, and 3 bases stayed unmatched. CDR3 length: 15 residues. The germline gives CDR1 SGDLS, CDR2 YYNGEE. The CDR3 DNA follows: TGTGCCAGCAGCGTAGGCGGGAGAGGCACCGGGGAGCTGTTTTTT. Protein: CASSVGGRGTGELFF.

V usage is TRBV10-3 and J usage is TRBJ1-2; TRBD1 agrees at 8 bases. Germline trimming cut 7 bases from V and 2 bases from J; bases unmatched to any gene: 6. Germline CDR1 and CDR2: ENHRY and SYGVKD. The CDR3 extends over 14 amino acids. CDR3 loop: CAINPDRENYGYTF. The CDR3 nucleotides are TGTGCCATCAATCCGGACAGGGAGAACTATGGCTACACCTTC.

The table lists this clone with a count of one. The rearrangement joins TRBV5-6 to TRBJ1-2; TRBD1 matches at 8 bases. V trimming: 4 bases; J trimming: 5 bases; junction bases outside the gene matches: 7. The V gene's germline CDR1 is SGHDT and CDR2 YYEEEE. The length of the CDR3 is 14 residues. The chain's CDR3 is CASSRQTGAYGYTF. CDR3 DNA sequence: TGTGCCAGCAGCAGACAGACAGGGGCTTATGGCTACACCTTC.

The chain recombines TRBV2 with TRBJ1-2; the D gene is possibly TRBD1 (5 bases). The CDR3 contains 13 residues. The germline V gene has CDR1 SNHLY and CDR2 FYNNEI. Trimming pared 5 bases from V and 2 bases from J, leaving 9 bases between. The CDR3 spells CASSFTGNYGYTF. The DNA for the CDR3 is TGTGCCAGCAGTTTTACAGGAAACTATGGCTACACCTTC.

The chain links TRBV5-1 to TRBJ1-5, with 7 bases that match TRBD1. CDR1 and CDR2 (germline): SGHRS, YFSETQ. V dropped 7 bases and J dropped 3; count of bases not matched to a gene: 10. The CDR3 consists of 15 residues. The CDR3 DNA follows: TGCGCCAGCTTGCCCGACGACAGGGACAATCAGCCCCAGCATTTT. Translated, it gives CASLPDDRDNQPQHF.

The chain links TRBV18 to TRBJ1-2, with 8 bases identical to TRBD1. Trimming cost V 2 bases and J 5 bases; bases outside gene matches: 10. The germline V gene has CDR1 KGHSH and CDR2 LQKENI. This CDR3 is 16 amino acids long. The CDR3 DNA reads TGTGCCAGCTCACCAAGCGGGACAGGTGGCGGATATGGCTACACCTTC. It encodes CASSPSGTGGGYGYTF.

This clone is a singleton in its sample. This chain links TRBV3-1 (or the pseudogene TRBV3-2) with TRBJ2-1; D not certain. The germline V and J ends were trimmed by 2 bases and 7 bases, with 9 bases remaining between them. The CDR3 spans 13 residues. CDR1 is LGHDT, CDR2 YNNKEL, per germline (reference sequence). The CDR3 is CASSQHAGNEQFF. CDR3 coding DNA: TGTGCCAGCAGCCAACACGCCGGTAATGAGCAGTTCTTC.

The chain carries TRBV5-1 and TRBJ2-7; 7 nucleotides agree with TRBD1. Germline V gene data show CDR1 as SGHRS and CDR2 as YFSETQ. V dropped 4 bases and J dropped 6; count of bases not matched to a gene: 7. CDR3 size: 13 residues. This CDR3 is CASSIGTDFEQYF. CDR3 DNA: TGCGCCAGCAGCATAGGGACAGACTTCGAGCAGTACTTC.